The 31 T cell receptor beta chains reported below all come from one sample, sequenced in a study of post-analysis software for immune sequencing data. Study-level results: Four or five TRBV segments (TRBV5-6, TRBV5-1 and TRBV20-1 among them) occurred more frequently in patients than in controls.

Built from TCR beta cDNA, the libraries had unique molecular identifiers in them. TCRdb recomputed calls from the PCR reads with MiXCR, one row per CDR3 protein. The table includes fewer than 850,000 distinct CDR3 sequences, 25% to 30% detected once. These TCRs are of unknown antigen specificity. The sequenced sample consisted of blood. The receptors stem from a girl between 10 and 17 years old with multiple sclerosis.

About this clonotype: A single base separates this from a much larger clone, so it may be a read error. This rearrangement joins TRBV20-1 to TRBJ2-3; D is unresolved. This CDR3 has 11 amino acids. In germline, CDR1 is DFQATT, CDR2 SNEGSKA (reference sequence). Trimming pared 2 bases from V and 3 bases from J, leaving 3 bases between. Here the CDR3 reads CSARQTDTQYF. The CDR3 DNA follows: TGCAGTGCTAGACAGACAGATACGCAGTATTTT.

This clonotype was seen more than once but under ten times. CDR3 in amino acids: CASNFRALAAGANVLTF. In DNA form, the CDR3 reads TGCGCCAGCAACTTCCGGGCCCTGGCGGCTGGGGCCAACGTCCTGACTTTC. The chain combines TRBV5-1 with TRBJ2-6, with unresolved D. Germline assignment: CDR1 SGHRS and CDR2 YFSETQ. Trimming shortened V by 6 bases and J by 2 bases, and 18 bases separated the two germline ends. The CDR3 consists of 17 residues.

The genes are TRBV7-2 and TRBJ1-2, with D tentatively TRBD1 (5 bases). From germline, CDR1 is SGHTA and CDR2 FQGNSA. CDR3 length: 17 amino acids. The ends were cut back, 2 bases at V and 6 bases at J, with 22 bases in the middle. Here the CDR3 DNA reads TGTGCCAGCAGCTTATCCAACGGTGGGGCCAAGTCGGATGGCTACACCTTC. Translating it yields CASSLSNGGAKSDGYTF.

The chain has TRBV7-6 and TRBJ2-3; the match to TRBD2 covers 7 bases. Germline V CDR1 and CDR2: SGHVS, FNYEAQ. The length of the CDR3 is 15 residues. V was clipped by 1 base and J by 5 bases; unmatched bases: 6. For the CDR3, the DNA is TGTGCCAGCAGCTTAGGATCGGGAGGTATAGATACGCAGTATTTT. Translated, it gives CASSLGSGGIDTQYF.

The chain joins TRBV20-1 to TRBJ2-6; no clear D. The germline V gene has CDR1 DFQATT and CDR2 SNEGSKA (reference sequence). Trimming removed 5 bases at V and 2 bases at J, with 28 bases between. The CDR3 is made up of 20 amino acids. The CDR3 DNA follows: TGCAGTGCTCCTTTTACCTACAAAATCTGGTCAAGCCCTGGGGCCAACGTCCTGACTTTC. It yields the protein CSAPFTYKIWSSPGANVLTF.

This clonotype appeared a few times. The chain carries TRBV12-3 or TRBV12-4 and TRBJ1-1; D ambiguous. This CDR3 is built from 15 residues. The V end lost 3 bases, the J end lost 0 bases, and 11 bases lay between the germline ends. CDR3 region: CASSFRRLLNTEAFF. The CDR3 DNA is TGTGCCAGCAGTTTCAGGCGGCTATTGAACACTGAAGCTTTCTTT.

V gene TRBV7-2 combines with J gene TRBJ2-1; TRBD1 or TRBD2 may be the D gene (5 bases each). V lost 5 bases to trimming and J lost 1 base, with 18 bases between them. This CDR3 contains 17 residues. Germline assignment: CDR1 SGHTA and CDR2 FQGNSA. CDR3: CASSPRGGLRSYNEQFF. In nucleotides, the CDR3 is TGTGCCAGCAGCCCAAGGGGCGGGCTGAGGTCCTACAATGAGCAGTTCTTC.

This rearrangement joins TRBV4-3 to TRBJ1-1; D gene ambiguous. Trimming left V 0 bases short and J 1 base short, with 9 bases between. Germline CDR1 reads LGHNA; CDR2 reads YSLEER. This CDR3 region has 15 residues. CDR3 coding DNA: TGCGCCAGCAGCCAAGATGTGCAGACGAACACTGAAGCTTTCTTT. Protein product: CASSQDVQTNTEAFF.

The chain combines TRBV5-1 with TRBJ2-5; D perhaps matches TRBD1 (6 bases). Trimming pared 3 bases from V and 2 bases from J, leaving 14 bases between. Germline V CDR1 and CDR2: SGHRS, YFSETQ. The CDR3 loop spans 15 amino acids. This chain's CDR3 is CASSSTARGQETQYF. The CDR3 DNA reads TGCGCCAGCAGCTCGACAGCGAGGGGGCAAGAGACCCAGTACTTC. The variable domain in full, with the rest retrieved from reference TRBV5-1 and TRBJ2-5, is KAGVTQTPRYLIKTRGQQVTLSCSPISGHRSVSWYQQTPGQGLQFLFEYFSETQRNKGNFPGRFSGRQFSNSRSEMNVSTLELGDSALYLCASSSTARGQETQYFGPGTRLLVL.

The V and J genes are TRBV5-1 and TRBJ2-7; a possible D gene is TRBD2 (5 bases). This CDR3 has 15 amino acids. CDR1 is SGHRS and CDR2 is YFSETQ in the germline V gene. Trimming removed 0 bases at V and 7 bases at J, with 17 bases between. The CDR3 DNA follows: TGCGCCAGCAGCTTGGTTTCGGGGTACGACAATGAGCAGTACTTC. This gives the protein CASSLVSGYDNEQYF.

This clonotype was seen a handful of times. The V and J genes are TRBV7-6 and TRBJ2-5; possibly TRBD1 for D (6 bases). Trimming removed 7 bases at V and 5 bases at J, with 17 bases between. This CDR3 has 14 residues. In germline, CDR1 is SGHVS, CDR2 FNYEAQ. The chain's CDR3 is CASTFDRRSETQYF. DNA for the CDR3: TGTGCCAGCACTTTTGACAGGAGGTCGGAGACCCAGTACTTC.

This chain links TRBV20-1 with TRBJ2-3; 7 nucleotides agree with TRBD2. The V segment lost 1 base and the J segment 2 bases; nucleotides outside the gene matches: 6. CDR3 length equals 15 residues. The germline V gene encodes CDR1 DFQATT and CDR2 SNEGSKA (reference sequence). This CDR3 is CSARARAGTTDTQYF. Written as DNA, the CDR3 is TGCAGTGCTAGAGCTCGAGCGGGGACCACAGATACGCAGTATTTT.

In its sample, this clonotype was seen a few times. The chain employs TRBV11-2 and TRBJ2-3; the D is unclear. Germline-derived CDR1 and CDR2 are SGHAT and FQNNGV. The V and J ends lost 1 base and 6 bases respectively, with 14 bases between them. The CDR3 totals 15 residues. CDR3 sequence: CASSLGATILDTQYF. CDR3 nucleotide sequence: TGTGCCAGCAGCTTAGGGGCTACAATTCTCGATACGCAGTATTTT.

This chain links TRBV6-5 with TRBJ1-3, with 8 bases lining up with TRBD1. The germline CDR1 and CDR2 sequences are MNHEY and SVGAGI. CDR3 size: 14 residues. V gave up 6 bases and J gave up 4 bases; unmatched junction bases: 5. The CDR3 protein is CASSPGGPGNTIYF. The CDR3 nucleotides are TGTGCCAGCAGCCCAGGGGGCCCCGGAAACACCATATATTTT.

This sequence joins TRBV6-5 and TRBJ2-7; 7 bases map to TRBD2. The CDR3 is made up of 13 amino acids. After removal of 6 bases from V and 9 bases from J, the junction contained 11 bases not matched to a gene. In germline, CDR1 is MNHEY, CDR2 SVGAGI. This CDR3 is CASSPNAERGQYF. CDR3 in DNA: TGTGCCAGCAGCCCTAACGCGGAGCGGGGGCAGTACTTC.

This clonotype was observed once. This chain connects TRBV3-1 to TRBJ1-2; TRBD1 might be the D (5 bases). The length of the CDR3 is 14 residues. V was cut by 1 base and J by 6 bases, with 12 bases left in between. CDR1 and CDR2 from the germline V gene are LGHDT and YNNKEL (reference sequence). In DNA form, the CDR3 reads TGTGCCAGCAGCCAAGTGGGGCGTACAGATGGCTACACCTTC. Translating gives CASSQVGRTDGYTF.

In DNA form, the CDR3 reads TGCGCCAGCAGCCAAGATGGACAGGGTCGGGTCCTGACTTTC. Translated, it gives CASSQDGQGRVLTF. The gene calls are TRBV4-3 and TRBJ2-6; 8 bases agree with TRBD1. Germline CDR1 reads LGHNA; CDR2 reads YSLEER. After removal of 0 bases from V and 13 bases from J, the junction contained 5 bases not matched to a gene. CDR3 length: 14 residues.

Points on this clonotype: A clone one base away is much larger, so this may be a read error. This sequence joins TRBV20-1 and TRBJ2-1; TRBD2 might be the D (6 bases). CDR3 size: 13 residues. V lost 3 bases and J 8 bases, leaving 14 bases between the germline ends. Germline assignment: CDR1 DFQATT and CDR2 SNEGSKA (reference sequence). In DNA form, the CDR3 reads TGCAGTGCTAGGTCCGGGGGAAGCGATGAGCAGTTCTTC. Its translation is CSARSGGSDEQFF.

This clonotype turned up a few times. This sequence joins TRBV4-3 and TRBJ2-7; perhaps TRBD2 as D (6 bases). Germline V gives CDR1 LGHNA, CDR2 YSLEER. This CDR3 comprises 14 residues. V was trimmed by 4 bases and J by 4 bases, leaving 14 bases between them. CDR3 bases: TGCGCCAGCAGCCCCGGAGGGAGGATATACGAGCAGTACTTC. It specifies CASSPGGRIYEQYF.

This sequence joins TRBV29-1 and TRBJ2-3; D is undetermined. V lost 0 bases to trimming and J lost 5 bases, with 6 bases between them. This CDR3 is 12 amino acids long. Germline V gives CDR1 SQVTM, CDR2 ANQGSEA. The CDR3 is CSVEDSGDTQYF. In DNA form, the CDR3 reads TGCAGCGTTGAAGACTCGGGAGATACGCAGTATTTT.

This clonotype turned up a few times. The chain combines TRBV6-2 or TRBV6-3 with TRBJ2-7, with unresolved D. The CDR3 totals 14 residues. Trimming removed 8 bases at V and 2 bases at J, with 16 bases between. The germline CDR1 and CDR2 sequences are MNHEY and SVGEGT. This CDR3 is CASLSPRVTYEQYF. As DNA, the CDR3 is TGTGCCAGCCTCTCCCCCCGGGTCACCTACGAGCAGTACTTC.

This chain links TRBV7-2 with TRBJ2-7; 9 nucleotides agree with TRBD1. Germline values: CDR1 SGHTA, CDR2 FQGNSA. The CDR3 has 15 residues. With 3 bases clipped from V and 2 bases from J, the junction kept 5 bases outside the gene matches. CDR3 sequence: CASSFRQGEPYEQYF. DNA for the CDR3: TGTGCCAGCAGCTTTAGACAGGGGGAACCCTACGAGCAGTACTTC.

The chain joins TRBV27 to TRBJ1-4; D is possibly TRBD1 (5 bases). The length of the CDR3 is 13 residues. CDR1 is MNHEY, CDR2 SMNVEV, per germline (reference sequence). Trimming took off 5 bases at V and 7 bases at J, with 11 bases between the two ends. The CDR3 spells CASSRQQVEKLFF. For the CDR3, the DNA is TGTGCCAGCAGTAGACAACAGGTTGAAAAACTGTTTTTT. Drawing the rest from reference TRBV27 and TRBJ1-4, the complete variable domain is EAQVTQNPRYLITVTGKKLTVTCSQNMNHEYMSWYRQDPGLGLRQIYYSMNVEVTDKGDVPEGYKVSRKEKRNFPLILESPSPNQTSLYFCASSRQQVEKLFFGSGTQLSVL.

This clonotype was found a few times. V gene TRBV5-1 combines with J gene TRBJ2-5, with a tentative D call TRBD2 (5 bases). Germline V CDR1 and CDR2: SGHRS, YFSETQ. The CDR3 consists of 15 residues. V lost 2 bases and J lost 2, with 13 bases in between. CDR3: CASSLFRETQETQYF. CDR3 bases: TGCGCCAGCAGCTTATTCCGGGAAACACAAGAGACCCAGTACTTC.

This clonotype turned up a few times. The chain is built from TRBV29-1 and TRBJ2-7; D perhaps matches TRBD1 (6 bases). Trimming shortened V by 1 base and J by 5 bases, and 6 bases separated the two germline ends. Germline V lookup: CDR1 SQVTM, CDR2 ANQGSEA. This CDR3 has 11 residues. In DNA form, the CDR3 reads TGCAGCGTTGAAGCAGGGGACGAGCAGTACTTC. Its translation is CSVEAGDEQYF.

This clonotype was detected a few times. This chain uses TRBV20-1 with TRBJ1-6, with 10 bases lining up with TRBD1. The CDR3 contains 14 residues. The germline CDR1 and CDR2 sequences are DFQATT and SNEGSKA (reference sequence). Trimming cost V 0 bases and J 10 bases; bases outside gene matches: 3. The CDR3: CSAREGTGVSPLHF. The CDR3 region has the DNA TGCAGTGCTAGAGAAGGGACAGGGGTGTCACCCCTCCACTTT.

For this clonotype: The junction does not match germline at one end; this may be a read error. The chain has TRBV10-2 and TRBJ2-4; 8 nucleotides line up with TRBD2. CDR1 WSHSY and CDR2 SAAADI come from the germline V gene. The CDR3 has 16 residues. The CDR3 nucleotides are TGCGCCAGCAGTGATTTTCCAGCGGGGGCCAGAAACATTCAGTACTTC. This translates into CASSDFPAGARNIQYF.

The chain links TRBV21-1 to TRBJ2-3. TRBV21-1 is reported as a pseudogene. This CDR3 region has 15 residues. The CDR3 nucleotides read TGTGCCAGCAGCTCATGGACCCCTAGCACAGATACGCAGTATTTT. This translates into CASSSWTPSTDTQYF.

V gene TRBV7-9 combines with J gene TRBJ2-7, with TRBD2 identical over 9 bases. The germline gives CDR1 SEHNR, CDR2 FQNEAQ (reference sequence). This CDR3 is built from 16 residues. After removal of 4 bases from V and 0 bases from J, the junction contained 7 bases not matched to a gene. CDR3 in amino acids: CASSSEGLANSYEQYF. CDR3 coding DNA: TGTGCCAGCAGCTCAGAAGGACTAGCGAACTCCTACGAGCAGTACTTC.

The chain employs TRBV5-1 and TRBJ2-1; the D is unclear. Near its end, the DNA agrees better with TRBJ2-7, so the J call may be wrong. Germline CDR1 SGHRS, CDR2 YFSETQ. The CDR3 covers 15 residues. The CDR3 DNA sequence: TGCGCCAGCAGCATCCGCCCAGACGGCTACAATGAGCAGTACTTC. Its protein is CASSIRPDGYNEQYF.

This clonotype turned up a few times. In DNA form, the CDR3 reads TGTGCCAGCAGCTCCGAGGGGTTGACTGGGGCCAACGTCCTGACTTTC. This gives the protein CASSSEGLTGANVLTF. V and J are TRBV6-6 and TRBJ2-6; D tentatively fits TRBD1 or TRBD2 (5 bases each). The CDR3 covers 16 residues. V gave up 6 bases and J gave up 2 bases, with 14 bases separating them. The germline CDR1 and CDR2 sequences are MNHNY and SVGAGI (reference sequence).